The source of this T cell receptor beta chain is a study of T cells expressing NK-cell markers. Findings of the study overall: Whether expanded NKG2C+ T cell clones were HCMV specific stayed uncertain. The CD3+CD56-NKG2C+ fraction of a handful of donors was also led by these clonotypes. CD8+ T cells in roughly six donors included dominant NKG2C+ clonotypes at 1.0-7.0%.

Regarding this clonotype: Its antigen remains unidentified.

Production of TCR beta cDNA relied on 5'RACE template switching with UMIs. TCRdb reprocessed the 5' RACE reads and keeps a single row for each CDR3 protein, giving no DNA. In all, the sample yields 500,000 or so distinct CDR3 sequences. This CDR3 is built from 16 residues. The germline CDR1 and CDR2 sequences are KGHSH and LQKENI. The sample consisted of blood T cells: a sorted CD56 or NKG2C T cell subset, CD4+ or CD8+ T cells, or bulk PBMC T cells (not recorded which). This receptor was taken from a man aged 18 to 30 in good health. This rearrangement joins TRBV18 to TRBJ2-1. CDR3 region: CASSPRQLQDDNEQFF.